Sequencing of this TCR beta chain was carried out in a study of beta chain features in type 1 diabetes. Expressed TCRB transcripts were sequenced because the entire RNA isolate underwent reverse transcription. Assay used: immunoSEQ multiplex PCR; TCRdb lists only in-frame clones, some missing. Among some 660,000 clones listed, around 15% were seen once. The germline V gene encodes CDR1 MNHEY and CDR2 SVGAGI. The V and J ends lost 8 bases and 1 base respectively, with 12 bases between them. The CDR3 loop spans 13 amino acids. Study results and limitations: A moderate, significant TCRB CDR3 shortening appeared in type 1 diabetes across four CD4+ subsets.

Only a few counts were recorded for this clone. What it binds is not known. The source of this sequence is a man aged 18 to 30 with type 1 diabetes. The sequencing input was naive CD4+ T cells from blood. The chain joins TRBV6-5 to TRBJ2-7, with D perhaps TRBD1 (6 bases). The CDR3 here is CASSTDSSYEQYF. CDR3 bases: TGTGCCAGCTCGACGGACAGTTCCTACGAGCAGTACTTC.